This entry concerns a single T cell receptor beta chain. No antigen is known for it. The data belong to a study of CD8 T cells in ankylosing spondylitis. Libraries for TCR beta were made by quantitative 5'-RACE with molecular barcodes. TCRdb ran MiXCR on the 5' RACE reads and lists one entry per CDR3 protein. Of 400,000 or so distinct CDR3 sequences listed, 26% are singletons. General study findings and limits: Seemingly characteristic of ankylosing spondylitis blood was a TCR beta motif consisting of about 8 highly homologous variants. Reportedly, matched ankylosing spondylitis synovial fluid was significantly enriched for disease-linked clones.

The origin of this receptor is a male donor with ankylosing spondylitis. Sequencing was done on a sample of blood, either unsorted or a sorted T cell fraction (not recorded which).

In nucleotides, the CDR3 is TGCAGTGCTAGAGGGGCAGTAATTGGTTTCCAAGAGACCCAGTACTTC. Amino acid sequence: CSARGAVIGFQETQYF. The chain combines TRBV20-1 with TRBJ2-5; no firm D call. V lost 1 base and J 1 base, leaving 16 bases between the germline ends. The germline V gene has CDR1 DFQATT and CDR2 SNEGSKA (reference sequence). The length of the CDR3 is 16 residues.